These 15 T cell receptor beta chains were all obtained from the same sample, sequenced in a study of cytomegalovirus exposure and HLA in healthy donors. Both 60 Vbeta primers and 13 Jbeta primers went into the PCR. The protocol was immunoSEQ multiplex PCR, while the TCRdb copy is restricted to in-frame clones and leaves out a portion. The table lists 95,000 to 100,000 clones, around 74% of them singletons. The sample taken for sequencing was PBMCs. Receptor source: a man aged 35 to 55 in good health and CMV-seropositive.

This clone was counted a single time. The CDR3 DNA sequence: TGTGCCATCAGTGGGGACAGGGGGAACTATGGCTACACCTTC. Protein: CAISGDRGNYGYTF. V is TRBV10-3 and J is TRBJ1-2; TRBD1 agrees at 11 bases. After removal of 4 bases from V and 2 bases from J, the junction contained 0 bases not matched to a gene. From germline, CDR1 is ENHRY and CDR2 SYGVKD. The CDR3 extends over 14 amino acids.

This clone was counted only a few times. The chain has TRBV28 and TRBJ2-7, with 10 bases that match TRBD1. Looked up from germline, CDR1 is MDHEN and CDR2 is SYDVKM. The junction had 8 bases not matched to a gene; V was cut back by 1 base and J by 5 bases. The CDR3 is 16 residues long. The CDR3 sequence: CASSLSRGQGDHEQYF. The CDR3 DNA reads TGTGCCAGCAGTTTATCGAGAGGACAGGGGGACCACGAGCAGTACTTC.

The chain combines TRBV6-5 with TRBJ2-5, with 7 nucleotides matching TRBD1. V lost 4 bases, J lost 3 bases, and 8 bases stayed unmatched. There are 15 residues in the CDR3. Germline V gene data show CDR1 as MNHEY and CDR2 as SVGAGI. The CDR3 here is CASSSSTGPKETQYF. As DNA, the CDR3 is TGTGCCAGCAGTTCCTCGACAGGGCCCAAAGAGACCCAGTACTTC.

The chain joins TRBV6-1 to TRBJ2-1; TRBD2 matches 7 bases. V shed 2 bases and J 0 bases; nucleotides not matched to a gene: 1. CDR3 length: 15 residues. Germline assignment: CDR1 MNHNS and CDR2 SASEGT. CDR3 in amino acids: CASSEIAGSYNEQFF. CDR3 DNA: TGTGCCAGCAGTGAAATAGCGGGCTCCTACAATGAGCAGTTCTTC.

The CDR3 region has the DNA TGTGCCAGCAGCCTTCAGGGTTCGGTTAACTATGGCTACACCTTC. Amino acids: CASSLQGSVNYGYTF. The chain links TRBV7-2 to TRBJ1-2; D perhaps matches TRBD1 (5 bases). V lost 5 bases and J lost 1, with 14 bases in between. This CDR3 comprises 15 residues. Germline V gene sequence: CDR1 SGHTA, CDR2 FQGNSA.

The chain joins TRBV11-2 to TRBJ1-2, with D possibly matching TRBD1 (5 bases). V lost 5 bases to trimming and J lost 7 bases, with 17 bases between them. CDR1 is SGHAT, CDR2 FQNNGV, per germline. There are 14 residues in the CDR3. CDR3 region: CASSPVGGSGGYTF. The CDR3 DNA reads TGTGCCAGCAGCCCAGTGGGGGGTTCGGGTGGCTACACCTTC.

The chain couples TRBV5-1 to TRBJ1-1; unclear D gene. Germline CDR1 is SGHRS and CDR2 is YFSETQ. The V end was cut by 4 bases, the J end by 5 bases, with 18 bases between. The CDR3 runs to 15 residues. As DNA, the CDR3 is TGCGCCAGCAGCCCAGGTCCGGGTGGGGAGACTGAAGCTTTCTTT. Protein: CASSPGPGGETEAFF.

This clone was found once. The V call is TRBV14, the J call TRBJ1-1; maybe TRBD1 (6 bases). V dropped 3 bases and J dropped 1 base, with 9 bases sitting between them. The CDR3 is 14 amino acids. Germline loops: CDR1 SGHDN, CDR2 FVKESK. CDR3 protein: CASSQLGGNTEAFF. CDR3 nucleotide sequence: TGTGCCAGCAGCCAGCTAGGGGGGAACACTGAAGCTTTCTTT. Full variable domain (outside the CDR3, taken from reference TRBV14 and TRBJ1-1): EAGVTQFPSHSVIEKGQTVTLRCDPISGHDNLYWYRRVMGKEIKFLLHFVKESKQDESGMPNNRFLAERTGGTYSTLKVQPAELEDSGVYFCASSQLGGNTEAFFGQGTRLTVV.

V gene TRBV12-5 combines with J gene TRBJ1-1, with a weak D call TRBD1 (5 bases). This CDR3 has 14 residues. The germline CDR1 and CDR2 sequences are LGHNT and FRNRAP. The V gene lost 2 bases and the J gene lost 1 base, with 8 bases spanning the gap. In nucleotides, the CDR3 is TGTGCTAGTGGTTTGAGGAGGGGGAACACTGAAGCTTTCTTT. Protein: CASGLRRGNTEAFF.

As DNA, the CDR3 is TGTGCCAGCAGCTTAGCGACAGGAACTCCGGTCCACGAGCAGTACTTC. Translated, it gives CASSLATGTPVHEQYF. The chain uses TRBV7-9 and TRBJ2-7; the D gene is possibly TRBD1 (6 bases). CDR1 and CDR2 from the germline V gene are SEHNR and FQNEAQ (reference sequence). This CDR3 has 16 amino acids. V shed 0 bases and J shed 5 bases, with 17 bases lying between them.

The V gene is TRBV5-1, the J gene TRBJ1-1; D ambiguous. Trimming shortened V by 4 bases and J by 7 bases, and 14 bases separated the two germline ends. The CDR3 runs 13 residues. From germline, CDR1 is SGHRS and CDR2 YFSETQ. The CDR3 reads CASSLESGSEAFF. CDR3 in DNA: TGCGCCAGCAGCCTAGAATCGGGGAGTGAAGCTTTCTTT.

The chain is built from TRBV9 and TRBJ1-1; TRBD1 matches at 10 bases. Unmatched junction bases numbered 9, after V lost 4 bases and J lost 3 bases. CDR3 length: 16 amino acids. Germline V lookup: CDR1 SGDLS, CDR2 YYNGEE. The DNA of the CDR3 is TGTGCCAGCAGCCCAACCCCGGGACAGGGGTACACTGAAGCTTTCTTT. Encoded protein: CASSPTPGQGYTEAFF. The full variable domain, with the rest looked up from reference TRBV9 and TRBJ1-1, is DSGVTQTPKHLITATGQRVTLRCSPRSGDLSVYWYQQSLDQGLQFLIQYYNGEERAKGNILERFSAQQFPDLHSELNLSSLELGDSALYFCASSPTPGQGYTEAFFGQGTRLTVV.

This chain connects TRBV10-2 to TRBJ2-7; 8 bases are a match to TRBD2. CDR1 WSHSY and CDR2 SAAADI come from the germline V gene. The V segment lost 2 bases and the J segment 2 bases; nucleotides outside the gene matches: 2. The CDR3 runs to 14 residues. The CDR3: CASSEGRGAYEQYF. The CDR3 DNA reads TGCGCCAGCAGTGAGGGGCGGGGGGCCTACGAGCAGTACTTC.

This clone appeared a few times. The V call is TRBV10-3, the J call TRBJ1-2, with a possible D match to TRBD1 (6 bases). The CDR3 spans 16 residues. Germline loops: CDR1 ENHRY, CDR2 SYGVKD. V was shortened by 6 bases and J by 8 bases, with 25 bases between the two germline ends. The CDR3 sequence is CAIRKLRQDGLWGYTF. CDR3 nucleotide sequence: TGTGCCATCAGGAAATTAAGACAGGATGGGCTCTGGGGCTACACCTTC.

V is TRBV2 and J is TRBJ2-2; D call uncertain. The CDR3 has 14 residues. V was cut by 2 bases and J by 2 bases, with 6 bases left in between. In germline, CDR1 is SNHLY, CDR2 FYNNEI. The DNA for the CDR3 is TGTGCCAGCAGTGAAATGGGCAACACCGGGGAGCTGTTTTTT. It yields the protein CASSEMGNTGELFF. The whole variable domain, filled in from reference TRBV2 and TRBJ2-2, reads EPEVTQTPSHQVTQMGQEVILRCVPISNHLYFYWYRQILGQKVEFLVSFYNNEISEKSEIFDDQFSVERPDGSNFTLKIRSTKLEDSAMYFCASSEMGNTGELFFGEGSRLTVL.